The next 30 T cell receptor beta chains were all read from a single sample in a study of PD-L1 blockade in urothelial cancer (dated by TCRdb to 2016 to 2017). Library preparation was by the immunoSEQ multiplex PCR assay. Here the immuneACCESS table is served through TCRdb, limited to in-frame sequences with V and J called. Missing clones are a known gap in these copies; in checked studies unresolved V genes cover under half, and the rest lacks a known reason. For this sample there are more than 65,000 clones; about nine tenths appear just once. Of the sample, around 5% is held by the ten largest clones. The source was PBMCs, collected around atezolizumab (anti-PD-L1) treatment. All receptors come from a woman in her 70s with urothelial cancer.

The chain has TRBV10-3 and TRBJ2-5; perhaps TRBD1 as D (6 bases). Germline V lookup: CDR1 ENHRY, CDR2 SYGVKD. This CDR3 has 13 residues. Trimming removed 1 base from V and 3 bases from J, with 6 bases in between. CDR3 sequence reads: CAISEYREETQYF. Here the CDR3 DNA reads TGTGCCATCAGTGAGTACAGGGAAGAGACCCAGTACTTC.

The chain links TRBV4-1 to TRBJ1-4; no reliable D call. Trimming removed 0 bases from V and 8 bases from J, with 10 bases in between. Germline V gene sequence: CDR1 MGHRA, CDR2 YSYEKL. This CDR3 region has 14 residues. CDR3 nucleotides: TGCGCCAGCAGCCAAGATCGGAGTGGGGAAAAACTGTTTTTT. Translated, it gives CASSQDRSGEKLFF.

The CDR3 here is CASRKQGAPGYTF. For the CDR3, the DNA is TGTGCCAGCAGGAAACAGGGGGCGCCCGGCTACACCTTC. V and J are TRBV2 and TRBJ1-2; 9 nucleotides line up with TRBD1. Trimming removed 6 bases from V and 8 bases from J; junction bases left unmatched: 7. Germline CDR1 SNHLY, CDR2 FYNNEI. The CDR3 consists of 13 residues.

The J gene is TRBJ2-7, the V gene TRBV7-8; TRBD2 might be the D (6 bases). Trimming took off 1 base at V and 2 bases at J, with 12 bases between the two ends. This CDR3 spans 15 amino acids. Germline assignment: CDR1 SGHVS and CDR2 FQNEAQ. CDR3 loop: CASSLVGGRAYEQYF. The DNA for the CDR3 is TGTGCCAGCAGCTTAGTGGGAGGCAGGGCCTACGAGCAGTACTTC. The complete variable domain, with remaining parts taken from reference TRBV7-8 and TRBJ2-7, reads GAGVSQSPRYKVAKRGQDVALRCDPISGHVSLFWYQQALGQGPEFLTYFQNEAQLDKSGLPSDRFFAERPEGSVSTLKIQRTQQEDSAVYLCASSLVGGRAYEQYFGPGTRLTVT.

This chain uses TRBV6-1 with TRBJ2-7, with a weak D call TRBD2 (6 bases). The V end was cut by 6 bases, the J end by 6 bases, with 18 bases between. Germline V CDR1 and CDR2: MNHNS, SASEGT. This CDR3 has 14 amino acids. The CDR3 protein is CASRGRDWGSEQYF. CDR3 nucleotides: TGTGCCAGCAGGGGGCGGGATTGGGGCAGCGAGCAGTACTTC.

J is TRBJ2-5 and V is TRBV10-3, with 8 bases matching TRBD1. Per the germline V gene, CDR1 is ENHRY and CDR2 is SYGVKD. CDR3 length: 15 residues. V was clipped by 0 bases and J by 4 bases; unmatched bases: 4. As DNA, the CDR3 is TGTGCCATCAGTGAGTCGACCAGGGGGCTAGAGACCCAGTACTTC. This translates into CAISESTRGLETQYF.

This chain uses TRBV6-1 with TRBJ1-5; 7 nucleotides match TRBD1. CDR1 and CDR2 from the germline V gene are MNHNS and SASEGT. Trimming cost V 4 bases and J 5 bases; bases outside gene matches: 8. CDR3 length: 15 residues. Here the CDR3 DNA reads TGTGCCAGCAGTGCGTCGACAGGGTCTGATCAGCCCCAGCATTTT. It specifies CASSASTGSDQPQHF.

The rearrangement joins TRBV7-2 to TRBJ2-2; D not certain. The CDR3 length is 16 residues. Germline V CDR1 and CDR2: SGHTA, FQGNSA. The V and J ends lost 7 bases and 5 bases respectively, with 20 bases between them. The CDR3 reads CASILFAGASTGELFF. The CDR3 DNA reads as TGTGCCAGCATCCTCTTTGCAGGCGCAAGTACCGGGGAGCTGTTTTTT.

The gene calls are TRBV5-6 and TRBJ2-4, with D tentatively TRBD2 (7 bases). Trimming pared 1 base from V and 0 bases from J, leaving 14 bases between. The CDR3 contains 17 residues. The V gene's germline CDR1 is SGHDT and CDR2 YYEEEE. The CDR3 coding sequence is TGTGCCAGCAGCTTGTCGGGGGGCCCACTAGCCAAAAACATTCAGTACTTC. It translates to CASSLSGGPLAKNIQYF. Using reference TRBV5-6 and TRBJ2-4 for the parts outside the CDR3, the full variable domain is DAGVTQSPTHLIKTRGQQVTLRCSPKSGHDTVSWYQQALGQGPQFIFQYYEEEERQRGNFPDRFSGHQFPNYSSELNVNALLLGDSALYLCASSLSGGPLAKNIQYFGAGTRLSVL.

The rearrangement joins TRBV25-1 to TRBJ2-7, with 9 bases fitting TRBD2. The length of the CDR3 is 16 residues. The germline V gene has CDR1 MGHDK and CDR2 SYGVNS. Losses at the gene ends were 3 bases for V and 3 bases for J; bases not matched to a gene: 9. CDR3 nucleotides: TGTGCCAGCAGTGATCCGTCGTTAGCGGGGGTCTACGAGCAGTACTTC. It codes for CASSDPSLAGVYEQYF.

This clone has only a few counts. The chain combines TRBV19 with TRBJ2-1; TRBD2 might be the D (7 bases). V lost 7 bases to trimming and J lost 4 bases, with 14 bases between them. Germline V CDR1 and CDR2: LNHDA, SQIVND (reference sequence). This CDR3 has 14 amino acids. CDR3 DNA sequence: TGTGCCAGTAAGGGGGGGGAAGATTACAATGAGCAGTTCTTC. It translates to CASKGGEDYNEQFF.

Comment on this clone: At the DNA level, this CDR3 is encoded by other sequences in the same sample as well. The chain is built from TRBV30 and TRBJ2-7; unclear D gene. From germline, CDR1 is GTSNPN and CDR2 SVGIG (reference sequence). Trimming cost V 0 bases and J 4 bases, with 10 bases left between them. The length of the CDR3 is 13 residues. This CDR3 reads CAWSVSLYYEQYF. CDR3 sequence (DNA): TGTGCCTGGAGTGTAAGCCTATATTACGAGCAGTACTTC. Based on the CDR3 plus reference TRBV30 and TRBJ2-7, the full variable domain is SQTIHQWPATLVQPVGSPLSLECTVEGTSNPNLYWYRQAAGRGLQLLFYSVGIGQISSEVPQNLSASRPQDRQFILSSKKLLLSDSGFYLCAWSVSLYYEQYFGPGTRLTVT.

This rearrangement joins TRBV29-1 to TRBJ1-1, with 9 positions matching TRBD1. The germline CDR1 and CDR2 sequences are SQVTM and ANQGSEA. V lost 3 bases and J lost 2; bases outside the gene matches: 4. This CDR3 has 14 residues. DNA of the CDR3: TGCAGCGTTGACAGACAGGGGGTAAACACTGAAGCTTTCTTT. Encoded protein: CSVDRQGVNTEAFF.

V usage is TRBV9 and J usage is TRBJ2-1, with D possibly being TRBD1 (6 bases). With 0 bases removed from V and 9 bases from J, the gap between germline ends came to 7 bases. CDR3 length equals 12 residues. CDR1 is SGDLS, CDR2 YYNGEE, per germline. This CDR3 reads CASSVVRGEQFF. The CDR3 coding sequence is TGTGCCAGCAGCGTAGTCAGGGGTGAGCAGTTCTTC.

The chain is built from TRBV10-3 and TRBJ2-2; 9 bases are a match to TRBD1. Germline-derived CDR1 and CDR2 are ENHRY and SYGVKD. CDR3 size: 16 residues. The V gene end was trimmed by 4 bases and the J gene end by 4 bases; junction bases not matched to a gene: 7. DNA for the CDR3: TGTGCCATCAGTGTTGGGGACAGGGTAATCACCGGGGAGCTGTTTTTT. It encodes CAISVGDRVITGELFF.

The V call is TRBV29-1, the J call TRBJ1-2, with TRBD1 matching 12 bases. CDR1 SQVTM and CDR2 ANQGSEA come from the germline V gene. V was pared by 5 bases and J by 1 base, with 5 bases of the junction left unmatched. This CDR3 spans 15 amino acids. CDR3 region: CSVPGTGGGNYGYTF. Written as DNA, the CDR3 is TGCAGCGTTCCCGGGACAGGGGGCGGTAACTATGGCTACACCTTC.

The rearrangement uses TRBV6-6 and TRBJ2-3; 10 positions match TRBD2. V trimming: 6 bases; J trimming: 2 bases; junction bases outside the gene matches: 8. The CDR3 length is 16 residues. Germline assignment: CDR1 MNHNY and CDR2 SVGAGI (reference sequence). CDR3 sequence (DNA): TGTGCCAGCAGACAACTAGCGGGGACACCCACAGATACGCAGTATTTT. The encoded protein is CASRQLAGTPTDTQYF.

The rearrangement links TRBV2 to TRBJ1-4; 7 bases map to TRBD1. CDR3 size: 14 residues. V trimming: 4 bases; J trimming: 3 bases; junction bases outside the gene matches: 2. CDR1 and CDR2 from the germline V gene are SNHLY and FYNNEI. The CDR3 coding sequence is TGTGCCAGCAGTGGACAGGGAGCTAATGAAAAACTGTTTTTT. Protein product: CASSGQGANEKLFF.

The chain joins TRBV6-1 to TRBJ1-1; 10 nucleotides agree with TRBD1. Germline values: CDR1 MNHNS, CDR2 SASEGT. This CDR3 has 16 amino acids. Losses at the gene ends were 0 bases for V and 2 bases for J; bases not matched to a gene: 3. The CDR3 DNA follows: TGTGCCAGCAGTGAAGCGGGACAGGGGTATAACACTGAAGCTTTCTTT. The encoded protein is CASSEAGQGYNTEAFF.

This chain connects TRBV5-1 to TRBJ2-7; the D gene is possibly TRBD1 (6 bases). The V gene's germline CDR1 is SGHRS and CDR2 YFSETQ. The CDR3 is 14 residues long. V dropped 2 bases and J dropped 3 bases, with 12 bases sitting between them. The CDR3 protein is CASSLQGSDYEQYF. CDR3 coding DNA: TGCGCCAGCAGCTTACAGGGTTCCGACTACGAGCAGTACTTC.

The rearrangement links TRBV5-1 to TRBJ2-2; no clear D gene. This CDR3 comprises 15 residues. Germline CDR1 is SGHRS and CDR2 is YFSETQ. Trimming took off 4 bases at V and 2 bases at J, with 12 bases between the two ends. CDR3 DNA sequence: TGCGCCAGCAGCAGCGTGGTACACAACACCGGGGAGCTGTTTTTT. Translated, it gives CASSSVVHNTGELFF.

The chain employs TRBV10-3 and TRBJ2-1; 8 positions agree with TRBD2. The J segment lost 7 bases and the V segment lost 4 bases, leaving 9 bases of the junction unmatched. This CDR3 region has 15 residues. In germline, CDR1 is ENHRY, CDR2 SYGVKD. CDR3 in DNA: TGTGCCATCAGTGTCGGACTAGCACAGAGGAATGAGCAGTTCTTC. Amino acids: CAISVGLAQRNEQFF.

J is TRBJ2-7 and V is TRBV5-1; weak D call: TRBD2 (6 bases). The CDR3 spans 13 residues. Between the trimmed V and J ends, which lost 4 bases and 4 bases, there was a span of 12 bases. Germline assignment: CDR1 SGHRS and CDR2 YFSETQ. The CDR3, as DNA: TGCGCCAGCAGCGTACCCGGGACTTACGAGCAGTACTTC. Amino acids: CASSVPGTYEQYF.

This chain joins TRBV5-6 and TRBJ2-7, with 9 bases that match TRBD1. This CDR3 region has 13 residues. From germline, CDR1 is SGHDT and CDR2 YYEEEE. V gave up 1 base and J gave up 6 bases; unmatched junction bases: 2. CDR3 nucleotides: TGTGCCAGCAGCTTGACAGGGGGCAGCGAGCAGTACTTC. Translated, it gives CASSLTGGSEQYF.

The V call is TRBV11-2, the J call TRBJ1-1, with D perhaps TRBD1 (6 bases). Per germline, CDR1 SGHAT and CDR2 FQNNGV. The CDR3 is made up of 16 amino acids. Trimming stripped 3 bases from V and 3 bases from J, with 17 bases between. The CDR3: CASSLAQGKGYTEAFF. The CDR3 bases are TGTGCCAGCAGCTTGGCACAGGGAAAGGGGTACACTGAAGCTTTCTTT.

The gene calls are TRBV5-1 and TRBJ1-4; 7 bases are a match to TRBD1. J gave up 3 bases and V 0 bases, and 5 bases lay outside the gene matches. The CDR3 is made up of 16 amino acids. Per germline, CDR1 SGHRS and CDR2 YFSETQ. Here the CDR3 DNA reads TGCGCCAGCAGCTTGGGCAGGGGGTCCGCTAATGAAAAACTGTTTTTT. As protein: CASSLGRGSANEKLFF.

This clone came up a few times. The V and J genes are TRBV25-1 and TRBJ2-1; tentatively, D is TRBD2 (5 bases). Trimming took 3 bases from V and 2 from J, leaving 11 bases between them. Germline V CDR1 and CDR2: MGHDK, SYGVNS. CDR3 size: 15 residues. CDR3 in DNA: TGTGCCAGCAGTGATACGGGGAAACCCTACAATGAGCAGTTCTTC. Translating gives CASSDTGKPYNEQFF.

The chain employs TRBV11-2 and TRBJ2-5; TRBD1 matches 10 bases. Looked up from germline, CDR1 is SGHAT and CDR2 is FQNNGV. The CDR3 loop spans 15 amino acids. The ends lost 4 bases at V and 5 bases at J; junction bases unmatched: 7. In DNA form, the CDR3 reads TGTGCCAGCAGCTCCGTGACAGGGGGCTTGGAGACCCAGTACTTC. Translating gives CASSSVTGGLETQYF.

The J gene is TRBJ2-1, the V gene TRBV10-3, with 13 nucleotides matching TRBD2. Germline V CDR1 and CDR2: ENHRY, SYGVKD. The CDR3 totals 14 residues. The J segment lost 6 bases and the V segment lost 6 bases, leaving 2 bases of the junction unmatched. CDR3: CAIRTSGGPNEQFF. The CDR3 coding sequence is TGTGCCATCAGGACTAGCGGGGGGCCCAATGAGCAGTTCTTC.

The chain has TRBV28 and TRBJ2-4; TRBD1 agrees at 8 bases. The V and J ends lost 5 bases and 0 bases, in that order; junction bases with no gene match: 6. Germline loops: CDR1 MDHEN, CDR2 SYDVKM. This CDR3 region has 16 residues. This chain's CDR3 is CASSTQGELAKNIQYF. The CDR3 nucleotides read TGTGCCAGCAGTACACAGGGGGAGCTAGCCAAAAACATTCAGTACTTC.